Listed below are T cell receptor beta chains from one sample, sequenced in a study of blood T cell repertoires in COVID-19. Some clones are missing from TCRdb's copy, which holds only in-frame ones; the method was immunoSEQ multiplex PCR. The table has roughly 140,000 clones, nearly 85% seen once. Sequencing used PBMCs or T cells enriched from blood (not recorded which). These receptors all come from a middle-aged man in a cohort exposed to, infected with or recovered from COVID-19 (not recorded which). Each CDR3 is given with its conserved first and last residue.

CASSLGAGGYNEQFF	TRBV7-2	TRBJ2-1	15
CSAQDFLKRAQYF	TRBV29-1	TRBJ2-4	13
CASSLSPPGTQYF	TRBV28	TRBJ2-5	13
CSVESGGGYGYTF	TRBV29-1	TRBJ1-2	13
CATSGGTANMNTEAFF	TRBV24-1	TRBJ1-1	16
CASSSGGHQPQHF	TRBV6-5	TRBJ1-5	13
CASSRTSASANEQFF	TRBV3-1/TRBV3-2	TRBJ2-1	15
CASSRDSGFGGNQPQHF	TRBV19	TRBJ1-5	17
CAWSARPGPKREQYF	TRBV30	TRBJ2-7	15
CASSPQGAWETQYF	TRBV11-2	TRBJ2-5	14
CAWSVLSGSSYNEQFF	TRBV30	TRBJ2-1	16
CASSYDRNSYEQYF	TRBV6-6	TRBJ2-7	14
CAWSVKGGNQPQHF	TRBV30	TRBJ1-5	14
CASSPSRSFPNYGYTF	TRBV18	TRBJ1-2	16
CATSEAVSYNEQFF	TRBV24-1	TRBJ2-1	14
CASSLGASGNTIYF	TRBV5-6	TRBJ1-3	14
CRTGSATGELFF	TRBV28	TRBJ2-2	12
CASSFGGSYEQYF	TRBV27	TRBJ2-7	13
CASSHGKSKNIQYF	TRBV18	TRBJ2-4	14
CASGSAGLKLNEQFF	TRBV12-5	TRBJ2-1	15
CASSHTTGAYTGELFF	TRBV4-1	TRBJ2-2	16
CASSQVSTSGTYEQYF	TRBV4-2	TRBJ2-7	16
CASNGNYGYTF	TRBV28	TRBJ1-2	11
CASSSWGLAEETQYF	TRBV27	TRBJ2-5	15
CAWKRANTEAFF	TRBV30	TRBJ1-1	12
CASSLYPGLPEAFF	TRBV27	TRBJ1-1	14
CASSQDRSYGYTF	TRBV18	TRBJ1-2	13
CASSHRDRGSLTF	TRBV3-1/TRBV3-2	TRBJ2-6	13
CASREGMTSDEQYF	TRBV2	TRBJ2-7	14
CASSAGGSGNQPQHF	TRBV9	TRBJ1-5	15
CASSPRNRDSPLHF	TRBV18	TRBJ1-6	14
CASSQRTGWNTEAFF	TRBV14	TRBJ1-1	15
CASSAQPGQYEQYF	TRBV9	TRBJ2-7	14
CASSNTGTLYEQYF	TRBV4-1	TRBJ2-7	14
CASSRTGVNSPLHF	TRBV19	TRBJ1-6	14
CAAPGQGYTEAFF	TRBV30	TRBJ1-1	13
CASSSGIADTQYF	TRBV5-1	TRBJ2-3	13
CAQKEAAYEQYF	TRBV30	TRBJ2-7	12
CASGLMTDTSNYNEQFF	TRBV12-5	TRBJ2-1	17
CASSFRGSRTEAFF	TRBV28	TRBJ1-1	14
CASSPKQGSGNTIYF	TRBV5-5	TRBJ1-3	15
CASSPGQGQHF	TRBV18	TRBJ1-5	11
CASSLAGITEAFF	TRBV7-8	TRBJ1-1	13
CASSSGLAGGIPLYEQYF	TRBV5-6	TRBJ2-7	18
CASSQAAGGPVYF	TRBV3-1/TRBV3-2	TRBJ2-5	13
CASSSNPTVGNSPLHF	TRBV5-5	TRBJ1-6	16
CASSPGGRDGTYEQYF	TRBV27	TRBJ2-7	16
CASSQPGLAGDNEVF	TRBV4-1	TRBJ2-1	15
CAISEQGPIRTDTQYF	TRBV10-3	TRBJ2-3	16
CASSMTGSNQPQHF	TRBV6-5	TRBJ1-5	14
CASSTSGGIETQYF	TRBV7-2	TRBJ2-5	14
CASSEAETHSSYEQYF	TRBV6-1	TRBJ2-7	16
CASSLAGGNTGELFF	TRBV5-4	TRBJ2-2	15
CASSTSGANTGELFF	TRBV18	TRBJ2-2	15
CASSLFDLDRAYRSTNEKLFF	TRBV14	TRBJ1-4	21
CASRQELPDTQYF	TRBV10-3	TRBJ2-3	13
CASSLAPGDEQYF	TRBV7-7	TRBJ2-7	13
CASSLRGGLDGEKLFF	TRBV5-4	TRBJ1-4	16